The T cell receptor (beta chain) described here comes from a study of CD8 T cells in Susac syndrome. Study-level information: When blood was collected, patients with Susac syndrome were therapy-naive, were taking corticosteroids, or were receiving intravenous immunoglobulin alone.

V was pared by 10 bases and J by 5 bases, with 16 bases between. Germline V lookup: CDR1 KGHDR, CDR2 SFDVKD. The CDR3 runs 14 residues. Random hexamers were used to reverse transcribe 0.5 to 1 ug of RNA. TCRdb reprocessed the immunoSEQ multiplex PCR reads via MiXCR and lists one record per CDR3 protein. The sample lists under 200,000 distinct CDR3 sequences; 95% to 97% were seen once. The chain combines TRBV24-1 with TRBJ2-2, with D perhaps matching TRBD2 (5 bases). The specimen sequenced was CD4+ T cells from PBMCs. This sequence was found in a human donor with Susac syndrome. The CDR3 reads CATKKAGGTGELFF. CDR3 in DNA: TGTGCCACTAAGAAGGCAGGCGGGACCGGGGAGCTGTTTTTT.